This T cell receptor beta chain was documented in a study of breast tumors, draining lymph nodes, adjacent tissues. Study-level results: The lymph node origin of tumor T cells was framed as consistent with a hypothesis, not demonstrated. Findings are consistent with lymph node origin and intratumoral expansion of most tumor T cells. Tumor repertoires ranked between lymph nodes and nontumor tissue in diversity, with V and J gene preferences.

CDR3 length: 16 residues. Germline CDR1 is KGHSH and CDR2 is LQKENI. TCRdb passed the multiplex PCR reads through MiXCR, listing each CDR3 protein once. Here the sample spans about 130,000 distinct CDR3 sequences, less than 25% being singletons. Points on this clonotype: No antigen is known for it. The junction does not match germline at one end; this may be a read error.

Samples came from axillary lymph nodes draining the breast cancer. This sequence was found in a female donor with breast cancer. Some clones in this sample may be carry-over from other donors' samples. This chain uses TRBV18 with TRBJ2-2, with TRBD1 matching 12 bases. Material for sequencing was axillary lymph node tissue. The CDR3 spells CASSPAGTGGGGEPFF. CDR3 sequence (DNA): TGTGCCAGCTCACCAGCCGGGACAGGGGGCGGCGGGGAGCCGTTTTTC. The complete variable domain, with remaining parts taken from reference TRBV18 and TRBJ2-2, reads NAGVMQNPRHLVRRRGQEARLRCSPMKGHSHVYWYRQLPEEGLKFMVYLQKENIIDESGMPKERFSAEFPKEGPSILRIQQVVRGDSAAYFCASSPAGTGGGGEPFFGEGSRLTVL.